This T cell receptor (beta chain) was observed in a study of blood T cell repertoires in COVID-19. Study details: Acute-phase and convalescent COVID-19 samples originated in the United States, Italy and Spain.

The study drew participants aged about 18 to 89 years from about two dozen US areas. Exposed participants came across a COVID-19 case within 2 weeks before study entry. CDR1 is GTSNPN, CDR2 SVGIG, per germline (reference sequence). J was trimmed by 7 bases and V by 4 bases; bases with no gene match: 15. The CDR3 spans 16 residues. In the authors' workflow: Reference gene primers were amplified, and this amplification served to estimate nucleated cell counts. The assay was immunoSEQ multiplex PCR, and TCRdb's table has in-frame clones only and misses some. The V and J calls and clone size come from that table; D and trimming were worked out from the DNA. The sample contains approximately 300,000 clones, over 90% of which appear only once.

This chain connects TRBV30 to TRBJ1-4; 7 bases are shared with TRBD1. This TCR came from a woman younger than 45 who had been exposed to COVID-19. The sequenced sample consisted of PBMCs or T cells enriched from blood (not recorded which). Here the CDR3 reads CAWNRDSPFIGEKLFF. The CDR3 DNA follows: TGTGCCTGGAACCGGGACAGTCCTTTCATCGGTGAAAAACTGTTTTTT.